A selection of T cell receptor beta chains follows, all from one sample in a study of blood T cell repertoires in COVID-19. Produced via immunoSEQ multiplex PCR; TCRdb's table is partial and in-frame only. The data hold roughly 87,000 clones, with roughly nine tenths observed a single time. Sequencing input: peripheral blood. The origin of the receptors is a woman of 80 years or more with active COVID-19. CDR3s include the opening cysteine and the closing phenylalanine or tryptophan. Each record gives: D gene, clone size, J gene, V gene, CDR3 protein, CDR3 DNA. The D gene is left open where the match is weak. Expanded clones get a size class; other rows say once, few or many, or leave the size out.

>.|.|TRBJ2-7|TRBV28
CASSLGPPREQYF
TGTGCCAGCAGTTTAGGCCCACCGAGGGAGCAGTACTTC
>.|.|TRBJ1-3|TRBV5-1
CASSLSMSGNTIYF
TGCGCCAGCAGCTTGTCTATGTCTGGAAACACCATATATTTT
>.|.|TRBJ1-1|TRBV28
CASTTLFGVGTEAFF
TGTGCCAGCACCACCCTTTTCGGGGTGGGCACTGAAGCTTTCTTT
>.|once|TRBJ2-7|TRBV28
CASSSSSSGSYEQYF
TGTGCCAGCAGTTCCTCTTCAAGCGGTTCCTACGAGCAGTACTTC
>TRBD2|.|TRBJ2-3|TRBV28
CASSLSGGLLSTDTQYF
TGTGCCAGCAGTTTATCGGGAGGCCTTCTTAGCACAGATACGCAGTATTTT
>TRBD2|.|TRBJ2-3|TRBV7-6
CASTLRSSGGAGDTQYF
TGTGCCAGCACCCTTCGGTCGAGCGGGGGTGCAGGAGATACGCAGTATTTT
>TRBD1|.|TRBJ2-7|TRBV27
CASSFGGTGSYEQYF
TGTGCCAGCAGTTTCGGCGGGACAGGGTCCTACGAGCAGTACTTC
>.|.|TRBJ2-7|TRBV7-2
CASSLLREGSEQYF
TGTGCCAGCAGCTTATTGCGGGAAGGCTCCGAGCAGTACTTC
>.|once|TRBJ1-4|TRBV21-1
CASSKRQGRGATNEKLFF
TGTGCCAGCAGCAAAAGGCAGGGCAGGGGAGCAACTAATGAAAAACTGTTTTTT
>.|.|TRBJ1-5|TRBV30
CAWSFTRSNQPQHF
TGTGCCTGGAGTTTCACTCGGAGCAATCAGCCCCAGCATTTT
>.|.|TRBJ1-1|TRBV7-2
CASSSQISDRRFPPFF
TGTGCCAGCAGCTCGCAAATTTCCGACAGGCGGTTTCCCCCTTTCTTT
>TRBD1|.|TRBJ2-7|TRBV7-2
CASSLVAGGASYEQYF
TGTGCCAGCAGCTTAGTGGCAGGGGGCGCCTCCTACGAGCAGTACTTC
>.|.|TRBJ2-3|TRBV4-2
CASSQSSLEADTQYF
TGTGCCAGCAGCCAATCATCACTAGAAGCAGATACGCAGTATTTT
>.|.|TRBJ2-2|TRBV12-5
CASAPRAGELFF
TGTGCTAGTGCCCCCCGAGCCGGGGAGCTGTTTTTT
>TRBD2|.|TRBJ2-3|TRBV7-8
CASSLAGVGADTQYF
TGTGCCAGCAGCCTAGCGGGAGTAGGTGCAGATACGCAGTATTTT
>.|once|TRBJ1-1|TRBV9
CASSVEPEGRTEAFF
TGTGCCAGCAGCGTAGAGCCGGAGGGAAGGACTGAAGCTTTCTTT
>TRBD2|once|TRBJ2-1|TRBV5-4
CASSPGLAGGGYNEQFF
TGTGCCAGCAGCCCGGGACTAGCGGGAGGAGGCTACAATGAGCAGTTCTTC
>.|.|TRBJ1-2|TRBV12-3/TRBV12-4
CASSFGYGYTF
TGTGCCAGCAGTTTCGGCTATGGCTACACCTTC
>.|.|TRBJ2-5|TRBV9
CASSRRRETQYF
TGTGCCAGCAGCAGGAGGCGAGAGACCCAGTACTTC
>TRBD2|once|TRBJ2-7|TRBV28
CASSSRSSGRFYEQYF
TGTGCCAGCAGTTCCCGATCTAGCGGGAGGTTTTACGAGCAGTACTTC
>.|.|TRBJ2-7|TRBV2
CASSAQGLGEQYF
TGTGCCAGCAGTGCCCAGGGGCTCGGCGAGCAGTACTTC
>TRBD2|once|TRBJ2-1|TRBV5-5
CASSPRLAGDKGEQFF
TGTGCCAGCAGCCCCCGGCTAGCGGGAGATAAGGGTGAGCAGTTCTTC
>.|.|TRBJ2-1|TRBV7-3
CASSFVGGEQFF
TGTGCCAGCAGTTTTGTGGGGGGTGAGCAGTTCTTC
>TRBD1|.|TRBJ2-1|TRBV28
CASRPPGGGNYNEQFF
TGTGCCAGCAGGCCTCCAGGGGGTGGGAACTACAATGAGCAGTTCTTC
>TRBD1|.|TRBJ1-4|TRBV5-4
CASSTGQGRELFF
TGTGCCAGCAGCACGGGACAGGGGAGGGAACTGTTTTTT
>TRBD2|.|TRBJ2-7|TRBV20-1
CSASGPSGRREQYF
TGCAGTGCTAGTGGCCCTAGCGGGAGACGCGAGCAGTACTTC
>.|.|TRBJ1-5|TRBV2
CASSVRGNQPQHF
TGTGCCAGCAGTGTTCGGGGCAATCAGCCCCAGCATTTT
>.|.|TRBJ1-2|TRBV6-6
CASSYSMAGNGYTF
TGTGCCAGCAGTTACTCGATGGCAGGGAATGGCTACACCTTC
>.|once|TRBJ2-5|TRBV12-3/TRBV12-4
CASTPSGETQYF
TGTGCCAGCACCCCGAGCGGCGAGACCCAGTACTTC
>.|.|TRBJ2-1|TRBV9
CASSASTSYNEQFF
TGTGCCAGCAGCGCCTCAACATCCTACAATGAGCAGTTCTTC
>.|.|TRBJ1-3|TRBV9
CASSPSWRVGGNTIYF
TGTGCCAGCAGCCCCTCCTGGAGGGTAGGCGGAAACACCATATATTTT
>TRBD2|.|TRBJ2-3|TRBV9
CASSPPRRVGREAADTQYF
TGTGCCAGCAGCCCCCCCAGGAGGGTTGGGCGGGAGGCGGCAGATACGCAGTATTTT
>.|.|TRBJ1-1|TRBV7-2
CASSTGRNTEAFF
TGTGCCAGCAGCACGGGGAGGAACACTGAAGCTTTCTTT
>TRBD1|.|TRBJ1-2|TRBV5-5
CASSFGAGTGSGYTF
TGTGCCAGCAGCTTTGGGGCCGGGACAGGGAGCGGCTACACCTTC
>.|.|TRBJ1-2|TRBV19
CASSTSASPNYGYTF
TGTGCCAGTAGTACGTCCGCCAGTCCGAACTATGGCTACACCTTC
>.|once|TRBJ2-3|TRBV19
CASRTKTTTDTQYF
TGTGCCAGTCGTACTAAGACTACTACAGATACGCAGTATTTT
>TRBD1|.|TRBJ2-4|TRBV7-9
CASSLTYGTGKNIQYF
TGTGCCAGCAGCTTAACATACGGGACAGGTAAAAACATTCAGTACTTC
>.|.|TRBJ2-3|TRBV5-8
CASSFGLRTDTQYF
TGTGCCAGCAGCTTCGGACTGCGCACAGATACGCAGTATTTT
>TRBD1|.|TRBJ1-6|TRBV7-9
CASRWDSQTNSPLHF
TGTGCCAGCAGATGGGACAGTCAAACAAATTCACCCCTCCACTTT
>.|.|TRBJ1-4|TRBV20-1
CSARQNEKLFF
TGCAGTGCTAGACAGAACGAAAAACTGTTTTTT
>.|.|TRBJ1-4|TRBV5-1
CASSLAGGNEKLFF
TGCGCCAGCAGCTTGGCCGGCGGAAATGAAAAACTGTTTTTT